These 28 T cell receptor beta chains were sequenced from one sample in a study of metastatic and nonmetastatic thyroid tumors. Every patient was untreated before thyroid surgery. TCRdb reprocessed the PCR reads via MiXCR. The sample includes 5,000 to 6,000 clones, around 30% seen only once; the top ten take more than 15%. Input material: adjacent normal tissue. The receptors originated from a female donor with papillary thyroid cancer or a benign thyroid nodule (not recorded which). Some clones in this sample may be carry-over from other donors' samples.

CDR3 nucleotides: TGTGCCAGCAGCCAAGTCGGGCGGGAAAATTCACCCCTCCACTTT. Protein: CASSQVGRENSPLHF. The chain couples TRBV3-1 to TRBJ1-6, with D unclear. The CDR3 runs to 15 residues. Per the germline V gene, CDR1 is LGHDT and CDR2 is YNNKEL (reference sequence). The ends were cut back, 1 base at V and 7 bases at J, with 11 bases in the middle. The full variable domain, in which reference TRBV3-1 and TRBJ1-6 provide the parts outside the CDR3, is DTAVSQTPKYLVTQMGNDKSIKCEQNLGHDTMYWYKQDSKKFLKIMFSYNNKELIINETVPNRFSPKSPDKAHLNLHINSLELGDSAVYFCASSQVGRENSPLHFGNGTRLTVT.

This clone was seen ten or more times. Sequence at one end of the junction differs from germline and may be a read error. This chain connects TRBV6-5 to TRBJ2-7, with 7 positions matching TRBD1. Germline CDR1 and CDR2: MNHEY and SVGAGI. There are 14 residues in the CDR3. CDR3 residues: CASGYSTGSYEQYF. CDR3 nucleotide sequence: TGTGCCAGCGGTTACTCGACAGGGTCGTACGAGCAGTACTTC.

Details on this clone: An end of the junction does not agree with germline; a read error may underlie this. The rearrangement joins TRBV6-6 to TRBJ2-7, with TRBD1 identical over 7 bases. The CDR3 consists of 14 residues. Germline V gene data show CDR1 as MNHNY and CDR2 as SVGAGI (reference sequence). This chain's CDR3 is CTRGYSTGSYEQYF. The CDR3 nucleotides read TGTACCAGAGGTTACTCGACAGGGTCGTACGAGCAGTACTTC.

The chain recombines TRBV6-2 or TRBV6-3 with TRBJ1-2; TRBD1 agrees at 8 bases. The CDR3 has 15 residues. Germline CDR1 reads MNHEY; CDR2 reads SVGEGT. V was pared by 2 bases and J by 6 bases, with 8 bases of the junction left unmatched. The CDR3 here is CASSYGQGAYDGYTF. The CDR3 DNA reads as TGTGCCAGCAGTTACGGGCAGGGGGCGTACGATGGCTACACCTTC.

The chain uses TRBV27 and TRBJ2-3, with 11 bases aligning to TRBD1. Germline V gene data show CDR1 as MNHEY and CDR2 as SMNVEV (reference sequence). J was trimmed by 3 bases and V by 6 bases; bases with no gene match: 5. The CDR3 is made up of 15 amino acids. The CDR3 is CASSVRDRGTDTQYF. In DNA, the CDR3 is TGTGCCAGCAGCGTCCGGGACAGGGGGACAGATACGCAGTATTTT.

The chain uses TRBV5-1 and TRBJ1-1, with a weak D call TRBD1 (6 bases). The CDR3 length is 15 residues. Germline V gene lookup returns CDR1 SGHRS and CDR2 YFSETQ. V lost 0 bases, J lost 4 bases, and 13 bases lay in between. The CDR3, as DNA: TGCGCCAGCAGCTTGGTAGGGGGTCTTGGCACTGAAGCTTTCTTT. This sequence encodes CASSLVGGLGTEAFF.

V and J are TRBV27 and TRBJ2-7, with TRBD1 matching over 11 bases. Trimming took 5 bases from V and 4 from J; bases not matched to a gene: 10. The CDR3 spans 16 residues. The germline CDR1 and CDR2 sequences are MNHEY and SMNVEV (reference sequence). CDR3 bases: TGTGCCAGCAGTACATCCGGGACAGGGGGTACTTACGAGCAGTACTTC. Translating it yields CASSTSGTGGTYEQYF.

This clone is medium-sized in the sample. The chain links TRBV27 to TRBJ1-1; the D is unclear. The germline V gene encodes CDR1 MNHEY and CDR2 SMNVEV (reference sequence). The CDR3 is made up of 14 amino acids. Trimming took off 5 bases at V and 5 bases at J, with 15 bases between the two ends. CDR3 residues: CASSLLGVETEAFF. The CDR3 nucleotides are TGTGCCAGCAGTCTCCTCGGGGTGGAGACTGAAGCTTTCTTT.

The chain employs TRBV6-2 or TRBV6-3 and TRBJ2-1, with 10 nucleotides matching TRBD2. J was trimmed by 5 bases and V by 2 bases; bases with no gene match: 6. This CDR3 comprises 16 residues. Germline loops: CDR1 MNHEY, CDR2 SVGEGT. The CDR3 coding sequence is TGTGCCAGCAGTTACGGTCTAGCGGGGGAAAACAATGAGCAGTTCTTC. It yields the protein CASSYGLAGENNEQFF.

This clone was seen only a few times. CDR3 residues: CASSREGNEQFF. Written as DNA, the CDR3 is TGCGCCAGCAGCCGAGAAGGCAATGAGCAGTTCTTC. The chain employs TRBV5-1 and TRBJ2-1, with unresolved D. The CDR3 totals 12 residues. Germline V lookup: CDR1 SGHRS, CDR2 YFSETQ. Trimming took 4 bases from V and 6 from J, leaving 8 bases between them.

By its share, this clone is medium-sized. V gene TRBV28 combines with J gene TRBJ2-5; 8 bases line up with TRBD1. V was clipped by 5 bases and J by 1 base; unmatched bases: 6. CDR3 size: 15 residues. CDR1 is MDHEN and CDR2 is SYDVKM in the germline V gene. The CDR3 protein is CASSRPGQGQETQYF. The CDR3 DNA reads as TGTGCCAGCAGTCGTCCCGGACAGGGCCAAGAGACCCAGTACTTC.

This clone was seen a few times. V gene TRBV2 combines with J gene TRBJ1-2, with D perhaps TRBD1 (6 bases). The CDR3 runs 13 residues. The germline V gene encodes CDR1 SNHLY and CDR2 FYNNEI. V was shortened by 11 bases and J by 3 bases, with 16 bases between the two germline ends. The DNA of the CDR3 is TGTGCCGGTCAAGGGGGGGGAGACTATGGCTACACCTTC. Its translation is CAGQGGGDYGYTF.

By share of the sample, this clone is medium-sized. The CDR3 protein is CASSMGFGLAGAGELFF. CDR3 coding DNA: TGTGCCAGTAGTATGGGATTTGGACTAGCGGGAGCCGGGGAGCTGTTTTTT. The J gene is TRBJ2-2, the V gene TRBV19; 13 nucleotides line up with TRBD2. The CDR3 length is 17 residues. The V and J ends lost 3 bases and 6 bases, in that order; junction bases with no gene match: 7. Germline V lookup: CDR1 LNHDA, CDR2 SQIVND (reference sequence).

This clone was counted at least ten times. The chain uses TRBV5-1 and TRBJ2-1; D may be TRBD2 (5 bases). Germline CDR1 and CDR2: SGHRS and YFSETQ. V lost 4 bases and J 13 bases, leaving 18 bases between the germline ends. The CDR3 is made up of 13 amino acids. The CDR3 sequence: CASSPELEGEQFF. The CDR3 DNA is TGCGCCAGCAGCCCAGAACTAGAAGGTGAACAGTTCTTC.

The J gene is TRBJ1-1, the V gene TRBV10-1; perhaps TRBD1 as D (6 bases). From germline, CDR1 is WNHNN and CDR2 SYGVQD (reference sequence). V was clipped by 7 bases and J by 7 bases, with 16 bases between them. This CDR3 region has 13 residues. In DNA form, the CDR3 reads TGCGCCAGCAAAAGACAGGTCGATGATGAAGCTTTCTTT. The encoded protein is CASKRQVDDEAFF.

This chain links TRBV28 with TRBJ1-2; a weak D match, TRBD1 (5 bases). Per germline, CDR1 MDHEN and CDR2 SYDVKM. The CDR3 loop spans 13 amino acids. Trimming left V 10 bases short and J 8 bases short, with 20 bases between. CDR3 region: CAITGTRAGGYTF. DNA for the CDR3: TGTGCCATAACCGGGACCCGGGCAGGAGGCTACACCTTC.

In its sample, this clone was seen many times. Since a much larger clone is just one base distant, this may be a read error. V is TRBV20-1 and J is TRBJ2-1; D is possibly TRBD2 (6 bases). V lost 4 bases and J lost 9, with 22 bases in between. Germline V gene lookup returns CDR1 DFQATT and CDR2 SNEGSKA (reference sequence). This CDR3 contains 15 residues. CDR3 coding DNA: TGCAGTGCTATCGAGGCTAGCGCTATTCACAGTGAGCAGTTCTTC. Translating it yields CSAIEASAIHSEQFF.

J is TRBJ2-3 and V is TRBV28, with TRBD1 identical over 9 bases. Germline CDR1 is MDHEN and CDR2 is SYDVKM. This CDR3 has 15 residues. V was clipped by 5 bases and J by 3 bases; unmatched bases: 6. The CDR3 spells CASSPGTGRTDTQYF. The CDR3 DNA sequence: TGTGCCAGCAGTCCTGGGACAGGGAGGACAGATACGCAGTATTTT.

This clone was counted once. The V call is TRBV20-1, the J call TRBJ1-3; unclear D gene. Germline assignment: CDR1 DFQATT and CDR2 SNEGSKA (reference sequence). V lost 6 bases, J lost 6 bases, and 15 bases lay in between. This CDR3 region has 13 residues. The CDR3 DNA sequence: TGCAGTGCCAGTCAGAGAGGGCCAAACACCATATATTTT. Translation gives CSASQRGPNTIYF.

This clone is a singleton in its sample. V and J are TRBV5-4 and TRBJ2-7, with D possibly being TRBD1 or TRBD2 (5 bases each). Germline CDR1 SGHNT, CDR2 YYREEE (reference sequence). CDR3 length: 14 residues. Trimming shortened V by 3 bases and J by 3 bases, and 13 bases separated the two germline ends. CDR3 residues: CASSSEGRRYEQYF. The CDR3 region has the DNA TGTGCCAGCAGCTCAGAGGGACGACGCTACGAGCAGTACTTC.

The sample holds a few counts of this clone. A single base separates this from a much larger clone, so it may be a read error. This specimen includes other DNA sequences encoding the same CDR3. This chain uses TRBV6-1 with TRBJ2-7; 8 positions match TRBD1. The CDR3 has 14 residues. Germline assignment: CDR1 MNHNS and CDR2 SASEGT. CDR3 loop: CASSVGQGPYEQYF. CDR3 sequence (DNA): TGTGCCAGCAGTGTCGGACAGGGTCCCTATGAGCAGTACTTC.

V usage is TRBV4-1 and J usage is TRBJ2-7, with D perhaps TRBD1 (5 bases). V was shortened by 6 bases and J by 0 bases, with 15 bases between the two germline ends. CDR1 and CDR2 (germline): MGHRA, YSYEKL. The CDR3 sequence is 15 residues long. The CDR3 spells CASSDQGALSYEQYF. Here the CDR3 DNA reads TGCGCCAGCAGTGATCAGGGTGCCCTCTCCTACGAGCAGTACTTC.

This chain links TRBV11-3 with TRBJ1-2; D is undetermined. CDR1 is SGHNT and CDR2 is YENEEA in the germline V gene. The CDR3 is 13 residues long. The V end was cut by 5 bases, the J end by 2 bases, with 9 bases between. The CDR3 protein is CASSPSGNYGYTF. The CDR3 DNA reads TGTGCCAGCAGCCCCTCGGGGAACTATGGCTACACCTTC.

This clone was found a few times. The chain is built from TRBV28 and TRBJ2-3, with TRBD2 as a possible D gene (6 bases). Trimming left V 4 bases short and J 4 bases short, with 18 bases between. In germline, CDR1 is MDHEN, CDR2 SYDVKM. CDR3 length: 16 amino acids. Here the CDR3 DNA reads TGTGCCAGCAGTTCCATTAGCGGCCGGGCGGCAGATACGCAGTATTTT. Its protein product is CASSSISGRAADTQYF.

CDR3 protein: CASSDGGNTEAFF. CDR3 DNA: TGTGCCAGCAGTGATGGAGGGAACACTGAAGCTTTCTTT. The J gene is TRBJ1-1, the V gene TRBV6-4; no definite D call. Per germline, CDR1 MRHNA and CDR2 SNTAGT. Trimming took off 3 bases at V and 1 base at J, with 6 bases between the two ends. The CDR3 length is 13 residues.

The chain employs TRBV19 and TRBJ2-7; tentatively, D is TRBD2 (6 bases). V lost 8 bases, J lost 0 bases, and 17 bases lay in between. Germline CDR1 reads LNHDA; CDR2 reads SQIVND (reference sequence). The CDR3 length is 15 residues. The CDR3 protein is CASSSDPMSSYEQYF. The CDR3 DNA reads TGTGCCAGTTCTAGCGACCCCATGAGCTCCTACGAGCAGTACTTC.

This clone was counted a few times. J is TRBJ1-1 and V is TRBV12-3 or TRBV12-4; D unclear. Trimming left V 5 bases short and J 1 base short, with 17 bases between. This CDR3 is 16 amino acids long. The CDR3 DNA reads as TGTGCCAGCAGTCCGCGCCATCTCACCCCGAACACTGAAGCTTTCTTT. It is translated as CASSPRHLTPNTEAFF.

The chain carries TRBV30 and TRBJ1-2; 7 nucleotides align to TRBD1. CDR1 is GTSNPN, CDR2 SVGIG, per germline (reference sequence). The CDR3 spans 15 residues. J lost 4 bases, V lost 2 bases, and 10 bases had no gene match. CDR3 in amino acids: CAWSTGGGQSYGYTF. CDR3 sequence (DNA): TGTGCCTGGAGTACGGGGGGGGGACAGAGCTATGGCTACACCTTC.